What follows are 7 T cell receptor beta chains derived from one specimen sequenced in a study of blood T cell repertoires in COVID-19. Profiled with immunoSEQ multiplex PCR; TCRdb holds only in-frame clones, not every one. This table has about 370,000 clones, more than 85% appearing once. Sequencing used PBMCs or T cells enriched from blood (not recorded which). All receptors come from a woman in her forties who had been exposed to COVID-19.

V gene TRBV29-1 combines with J gene TRBJ2-7, with TRBD1 as a possible D gene (7 bases). Germline CDR1 reads SQVTM; CDR2 reads ANQGSEA. CDR3 size: 18 residues. The V gene lost 7 bases and the J gene lost 0 bases, with 28 bases spanning the gap. CDR3 protein: CSEGAGPLQGPPSYEQYF. The CDR3 coding sequence is TGCAGCGAGGGCGCGGGGCCTCTACAGGGGCCCCCCTCCTACGAGCAGTACTTC.

The V gene is TRBV25-1, the J gene TRBJ2-1; TRBD2 matches at 8 bases. Germline CDR1 and CDR2: MGHDK and SYGVNS. With 2 bases clipped from V and 15 bases from J, the junction kept 6 bases outside the gene matches. The CDR3 runs to 12 residues. The CDR3 region is CASSEVAGKMFF. The CDR3 bases are TGTGCCAGCAGTGAAGTAGCGGGGAAGATGTTCTTC.

The chain uses TRBV27 and TRBJ1-5, with D hard to call. Trimming cost V 8 bases and J 2 bases, with 10 bases left between them. Germline V gene lookup returns CDR1 MNHEY and CDR2 SMNVEV (reference sequence). This CDR3 contains 13 residues. CDR3 nucleotide sequence: TGTGCCAGCCGGACTAAGGGCAATCAGCCCCAGCATTTT. Its translation: CASRTKGNQPQHF.

The chain combines TRBV7-8 with TRBJ1-2, with D hard to call. V was clipped by 1 base and J by 5 bases, with 17 bases between them. CDR3 length: 16 residues. Germline CDR1 and CDR2: SGHVS and FQNEAQ. CDR3 sequence reads: CASSLVVSRPRYGYTF. CDR3 nucleotide sequence: TGTGCCAGCAGCTTAGTGGTGAGCAGGCCCCGGTATGGCTACACCTTC.

This chain joins TRBV25-1 and TRBJ1-1, with 10 positions matching TRBD1. In germline, CDR1 is MGHDK, CDR2 SYGVNS. Losses at the gene ends were 4 bases for V and 0 bases for J; bases not matched to a gene: 5. The CDR3 has 16 amino acids. The CDR3 nucleotides are TGTGCCAGCAGTGGGTCGGGACAGGGGATGAACACTGAAGCTTTCTTT. Protein product: CASSGSGQGMNTEAFF.

The CDR3 nucleotides read TGTGCCTCGACGCTAGCTGACGCCTACGAGCAGTACTTC. Amino acids: CASTLADAYEQYF. The gene calls are TRBV30 and TRBJ2-7, with TRBD2 as a possible D gene (5 bases). The ends were cut back, 7 bases at V and 2 bases at J, with 15 bases in the middle. Germline lookup yields CDR1 GTSNPN and CDR2 SVGIG (reference sequence). This CDR3 has 13 amino acids.

V usage is TRBV24-1 and J usage is TRBJ2-7; tentatively, D is TRBD1 (5 bases). The CDR3 is 13 amino acids. Trimming removed 9 bases from V and 7 bases from J, with 18 bases in between. CDR1 and CDR2 (germline): KGHDR, SFDVKD. In DNA, the CDR3 is TGTGCCACCTTCCACAGGCCTCCGGAGGAGCAGTACTTC. The encoded protein is CATFHRPPEEQYF.